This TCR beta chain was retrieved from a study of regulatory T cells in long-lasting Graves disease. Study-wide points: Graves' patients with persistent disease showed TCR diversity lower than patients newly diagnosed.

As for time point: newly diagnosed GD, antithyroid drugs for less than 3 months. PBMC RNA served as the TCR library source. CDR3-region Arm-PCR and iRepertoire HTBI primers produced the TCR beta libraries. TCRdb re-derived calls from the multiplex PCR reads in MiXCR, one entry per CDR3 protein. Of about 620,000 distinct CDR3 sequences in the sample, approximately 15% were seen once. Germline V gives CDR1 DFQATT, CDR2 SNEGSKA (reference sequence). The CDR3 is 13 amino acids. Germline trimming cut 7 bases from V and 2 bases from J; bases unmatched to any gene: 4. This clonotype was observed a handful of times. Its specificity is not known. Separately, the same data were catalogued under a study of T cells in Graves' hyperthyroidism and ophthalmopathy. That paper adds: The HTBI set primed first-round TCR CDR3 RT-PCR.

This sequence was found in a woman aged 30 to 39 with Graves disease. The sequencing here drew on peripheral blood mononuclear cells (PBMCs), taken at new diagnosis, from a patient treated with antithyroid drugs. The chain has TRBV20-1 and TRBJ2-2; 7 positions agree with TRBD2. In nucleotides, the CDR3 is TGCAGTGGGGGAGGGACCAACACCGGGGAGCTGTTTTTT. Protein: CSGGGTNTGELFF.